The 24 T cell receptor beta chains below all came from one sample that was sequenced in a study of T cells after yellow fever vaccination. In TCRdb, the 5' RACE reads were re-called with MiXCR into one record per CDR3 protein. The sample shows about 170,000 distinct CDR3 sequences, approximately 6.2% of them seen only once. The sample in question was CD4+ T cells sorted from PBMCs, obtained on the day of the first yellow fever vaccination. These receptors were taken from a man between 18 and 35 years old who received the YFV17D yellow fever vaccine.

This clonotype came up many times. The chain combines TRBV13 with TRBJ2-7; D not resolved. The V and J ends lost 5 bases and 1 base respectively, with 15 bases between them. Germline V CDR1 and CDR2: PRHDT, FYEKMQ (reference sequence). The CDR3 sequence is 15 residues long. CDR3 nucleotides: TGTGCCAGCAGCCCAAGACTGGATGAATCCTACGAGCAGTACTTC. This sequence encodes CASSPRLDESYEQYF.

This clonotype was recorded at least ten times. The chain couples TRBV20-1 to TRBJ2-2; D unclear. Per the germline V gene, CDR1 is DFQATT and CDR2 is SNEGSKA (reference sequence). Trimming shortened V by 0 bases and J by 6 bases, and 14 bases separated the two germline ends. The CDR3 sequence is 15 residues long. Here the CDR3 DNA reads TGCAGTGCTAGAGATTACAGTGTCCGATCCGGGGAGCTGTTTTTT. Protein product: CSARDYSVRSGELFF.

The CDR3 sequence is CASSDGGEDTQYF. In DNA form, the CDR3 reads TGTGCCAGCAGCGACGGGGGAGAGGATACGCAGTATTTT. J is TRBJ2-3 and V is TRBV6-2 or TRBV6-3; a possible D gene is TRBD2 (6 bases). Germline V gene lookup returns CDR1 MNHEY and CDR2 SVGEGT. V was clipped by 6 bases and J by 6 bases, with 13 bases between them. CDR3 size: 13 residues.

This clonotype was seen many times. The rearrangement joins TRBV20-1 to TRBJ2-3; D gene uncertain. Per the germline V gene, CDR1 is DFQATT and CDR2 is SNEGSKA (reference sequence). The CDR3 length is 12 residues. The germline V and J ends were trimmed by 1 base and 2 bases, with 4 bases remaining between them. CDR3 nucleotides: TGCAGTGCTAGAGTGCCCACAGATACGCAGTATTTT. Protein: CSARVPTDTQYF.

This clonotype was picked up many times. The genes are TRBV11-2 and TRBJ2-7; no clear D gene. Germline values: CDR1 SGHAT, CDR2 FQNNGV. Trimming removed 5 bases at V and 3 bases at J, with 17 bases between. This CDR3 comprises 15 residues. CDR3 region: CASSRTEGWVYEQYF. The CDR3 bases are TGTGCCAGCAGCCGTACTGAAGGTTGGGTCTACGAGCAGTACTTC.

This clonotype was recorded at least ten times. The J gene is TRBJ2-5, the V gene TRBV7-8; D is tentatively TRBD1 or TRBD2 (6 bases each). This CDR3 has 14 amino acids. Germline V gene data show CDR1 as SGHVS and CDR2 as FQNEAQ. V shed 6 bases and J shed 7 bases, with 18 bases lying between them. DNA for the CDR3: TGTGCCAGCAGAGTCCCCCGGGGGCCCAGGACCCAGTACTTC. It translates to CASRVPRGPRTQYF.

This clonotype showed up many times. This chain joins TRBV2 and TRBJ1-4; D remains ambiguous. The CDR3 has 15 residues. The germline CDR1 and CDR2 sequences are SNHLY and FYNNEI. Trimming cost V 6 bases and J 4 bases, with 15 bases left between them. The CDR3 spells CASRGIGLINEKLFF. DNA of the CDR3: TGTGCCAGCAGGGGGATCGGGCTTATTAATGAAAAACTGTTTTTT.

This clonotype was seen many times. V usage is TRBV5-1 and J usage is TRBJ2-6; D is perhaps TRBD1 (5 bases). Germline-derived CDR1 and CDR2 are SGHRS and YFSETQ. The CDR3 runs 16 residues. Trimming cost V 3 bases and J 0 bases, with 10 bases left between them. The CDR3 bases are TGCGCCAGCAGCTCCACAGGCTACTCTGGGGCCAACGTCCTGACTTTC. Translated, it gives CASSSTGYSGANVLTF.

This clonotype occurred many times. V gene TRBV6-5 combines with J gene TRBJ1-1; the match to TRBD1 covers 8 bases. The ends lost 5 bases at V and 6 bases at J; junction bases unmatched: 11. CDR1 and CDR2 from the germline V gene are MNHEY and SVGAGI. The CDR3 covers 15 residues. The CDR3 nucleotides are TGTGCCAGCAGTCATGGGGACAGGAGGGGTGCTGAAGCTTTCTTT. Encoded protein: CASSHGDRRGAEAFF.

This sequence joins TRBV12-5 and TRBJ2-1; D may be TRBD1 (7 bases). Trimming removed 0 bases from V and 8 bases from J, with 14 bases in between. Germline V gene data show CDR1 as LGHNT and CDR2 as FRNRAP. CDR3 size: 15 residues. The CDR3 nucleotides are TGTGCTAGTGGTTTGGTACCCCCAGGGGGGCATGAGCAGTTCTTC. It yields the protein CASGLVPPGGHEQFF.

The rearrangement uses TRBV13 and TRBJ2-7; 7 nucleotides agree with TRBD1. Germline CDR1 is PRHDT and CDR2 is FYEKMQ (reference sequence). The CDR3 spans 15 residues. Trimming cost V 2 bases and J 5 bases; bases outside gene matches: 9. CDR3: CASSLRLTGYDEQYF. The CDR3 nucleotides are TGTGCCAGCAGCTTACGCCTGACAGGGTACGACGAGCAGTACTTC.

This chain links TRBV7-2 with TRBJ2-3; D may be TRBD1 or TRBD2 (6 bases each). Trimming took off 6 bases at V and 4 bases at J, with 14 bases between the two ends. The CDR3 runs 14 residues. In germline, CDR1 is SGHTA, CDR2 FQGNSA. Here the CDR3 reads CASSPGAGADTQYF. The CDR3 DNA reads as TGTGCCAGCAGTCCGGGGGCAGGGGCAGATACGCAGTATTTT.

The chain employs TRBV29-1 and TRBJ2-5, with no clear D. CDR1 and CDR2 (germline): SQVTM, ANQGSEA. V was clipped by 2 bases and J by 1 base, with 8 bases between them. The CDR3 extends over 13 amino acids. For the CDR3, the DNA is TGCAGCGTTGAACCATGGAGCCAAGAGACCCAGTACTTC. It yields the protein CSVEPWSQETQYF.

This clonotype occurred many times. This sequence joins TRBV20-1 and TRBJ2-7, with D maybe TRBD1 (5 bases). Trimming cost V 6 bases and J 6 bases, with 24 bases left between them. The CDR3 consists of 15 residues. The V gene's germline CDR1 is DFQATT and CDR2 SNEGSKA (reference sequence). In nucleotides, the CDR3 is TGCAGTGCAAAAACCCAGGGTATCGGGTGGCTCGAGCAGTACTTC. This codes for CSAKTQGIGWLEQYF.

This clonotype was recorded a few times. The chain combines TRBV5-1 with TRBJ2-1, with 7 bases lining up with TRBD1. CDR1 is SGHRS and CDR2 is YFSETQ in the germline V gene. J was trimmed by 7 bases and V by 4 bases; bases with no gene match: 8. CDR3 length equals 14 residues. CDR3 in amino acids: CASSIGTVINEQFF. DNA of the CDR3: TGCGCCAGCAGCATTGGGACAGTCATTAATGAGCAGTTCTTC.

This clonotype came up many times. The genes are TRBV10-3 and TRBJ2-1, with TRBD1 identical over 7 bases. Germline V gives CDR1 ENHRY, CDR2 SYGVKD. The CDR3 length is 14 residues. The junction had 7 bases not matched to a gene; V was cut back by 6 bases and J by 5 bases. This chain's CDR3 is CAISDGTANNEQFF. The CDR3 DNA sequence: TGTGCCATCAGCGATGGGACAGCTAACAATGAGCAGTTCTTC.

This clonotype showed up many times. The chain has TRBV5-1 and TRBJ2-3; D is uncertain. This CDR3 spans 14 amino acids. Deletions cut 4 bases from V and 4 bases from J, with 13 bases between. Germline CDR1 is SGHRS and CDR2 is YFSETQ. CDR3 sequence reads: CASSSDIPSDTQYF. CDR3 nucleotide sequence: TGCGCCAGCAGCAGCGACATACCCTCAGATACGCAGTATTTT.

This clonotype has a count of ten or more. V is TRBV5-1 and J is TRBJ1-2; TRBD1 might be the D (5 bases). V lost 5 bases and J lost 2, with 7 bases in between. The CDR3 runs 12 residues. In germline, CDR1 is SGHRS, CDR2 YFSETQ. The CDR3 sequence: CASRGTNYGYTF. The CDR3 DNA reads TGCGCCAGCAGAGGGACGAACTATGGCTACACCTTC.

Points on this clonotype: One end of the junction varies from germline; a read error may be responsible. The chain couples TRBV5-1 to TRBJ2-5; TRBD1 matches at 8 bases. The germline V gene encodes CDR1 SGHRS and CDR2 YFSETQ. CDR3 length: 14 amino acids. The CDR3 region is CASSLGQGAETRYF. CDR3 coding DNA: TGCGCCAGCAGCTTGGGGCAGGGGGCAGAGACCCGGTACTTC. Drawing the rest from reference TRBV5-1 and TRBJ2-5, the complete variable domain is KAGVTQTPRYLIKTRGQQVTLSCSPISGHRSVSWYQQTPGQGLQFLFEYFSETQRNKGNFPGRFSGRQFSNSRSEMNVSTLELGDSALYLCASSLGQGAETRYFGPGTRLLVL.

V gene TRBV11-2 combines with J gene TRBJ2-5, with TRBD1 as a possible D gene (6 bases). The germline V gene encodes CDR1 SGHAT and CDR2 FQNNGV. The CDR3 runs 15 residues. V lost 5 bases, J lost 5 bases, and 18 bases lay in between. In DNA form, the CDR3 reads TGTGCCAGCAGCCCTAAACGTGGACAGAGGGAGACCCAGTACTTC. Its protein product is CASSPKRGQRETQYF.

This clonotype was counted a few times. The chain combines TRBV19 with TRBJ2-1; 8 bases fit TRBD1. V gave up 7 bases and J gave up 4 bases; unmatched junction bases: 9. The CDR3 sequence is 15 residues long. The germline V gene has CDR1 LNHDA and CDR2 SQIVND (reference sequence). The CDR3 bases are TGTGCCAGTACCAACCGGGACAGGCCATACAATGAGCAGTTCTTC. Translated, it gives CASTNRDRPYNEQFF.

The sample holds many counts of this clonotype. The chain couples TRBV3-1 to TRBJ1-6; D uncertain. CDR1 and CDR2 from the germline V gene are LGHDT and YNNKEL (reference sequence). The CDR3 spans 14 residues. V lost 2 bases and J 7 bases, leaving 9 bases between the germline ends. The CDR3 region is CASSQRGTNSPLHF. CDR3 sequence (DNA): TGTGCCAGCAGCCAACGGGGAACAAATTCACCCCTCCACTTT.

This clonotype was picked up many times. The chain joins TRBV5-4 to TRBJ1-1, with D perhaps TRBD1 (6 bases). The CDR3 is 12 amino acids. V was cut by 4 bases and J by 9 bases, with 13 bases left in between. Germline V gene data show CDR1 as SGHNT and CDR2 as YYREEE (reference sequence). The CDR3 loop reads CASSPGQNKAFF. The CDR3 region has the DNA TGTGCCAGCAGCCCTGGACAGAATAAAGCTTTCTTT.

The V call is TRBV4-3, the J call TRBJ2-5; no clear D gene. CDR3 size: 16 residues. The V gene lost 0 bases and the J gene lost 3 bases, with 14 bases spanning the gap. Germline lookup yields CDR1 LGHNA and CDR2 YSLEER. The CDR3 here is CASSQELVPGEETQYF. CDR3 nucleotides: TGCGCCAGCAGCCAAGAGCTGGTACCGGGTGAAGAGACCCAGTACTTC.